The sequence of this T cell receptor (beta chain) was determined in a study of beta chain features in type 1 diabetes. Study findings and constraints: Unsettled here was the matter of whether HLA type influences TCRB rearrangement.

Only one heparinised blood draw was taken per donor, and its volume averaged roughly 0.12 L. The authors sorted CD4+ naive, central memory, regulatory and stem cell-like memory cells via CD45RO/CCR7/CD25/CD127/CD95/CD27. Sequenced material consisted of expressed TCRB transcripts (all of the isolated RNA was reverse transcribed). The data were produced by immunoSEQ multiplex PCR, yet TCRdb's version contains in-frame clones alone and is incomplete. The table has under 450,000 clones, approximately 14% seen once. Points on this clone: Its specificity is unknown.

CDR1 and CDR2 from the germline V gene are LGHNT and FRNRAP. The CDR3 totals 11 residues. V was clipped by 5 bases and J by 3 bases, with 4 bases between them. The sample consisted of naive CD4+ T cells from blood. The receptor's source is a man younger than 45 in good health. The gene calls are TRBV12-5 and TRBJ2-5; no definite D call. As DNA, the CDR3 is TGTGCTAGTGGTGGGGAAGAGACCCAGTACTTC. It encodes CASGGEETQYF.